Listed below are T cell receptor beta chains from one sample, sequenced in a study of cytomegalovirus exposure and HLA in healthy donors. The table came from immunoSEQ multiplex PCR; TCRdb's copy has only in-frame clones and leaves some out. The repertoire holds 200,000 to 250,000 clones, 70% to 80% seen once, with roughly 2% in the top ten. The sequencing sample was made of PBMCs. The receptors were gathered from a woman between 25 and 40 years old in good health and CMV-seronegative. CDR3s include the opening cysteine and the closing phenylalanine or tryptophan. A D gene is named only where the DNA matches it firmly. Clone size is shown for a subset of rows, as once, few, many or a class of expanded clone.

D,J,size,V,length,CDR3,DNA
-,TRBJ1-6,-,TRBV7-9,15,CSSSLAQASNSPLHF,TGTTCCAGCAGCTTAGCTCAGGCATCTAATTCACCCCTCCACTTT
-,TRBJ2-5,few,TRBV19,13,CASSIEDSETQYF,TGTGCCAGTAGTATTGAGGATTCGGAGACCCAGTACTTC
TRBD1,TRBJ2-7,-,TRBV9,13,CASSTLTGGEQYF,TGTGCCAGCAGCACGTTGACAGGGGGGGAGCAGTACTTC
TRBD2,TRBJ2-1,-,TRBV27,11,CASTQGTSIFF,TGTGCCAGCACCCAGGGGACTAGCATCTTCTTC
TRBD2,TRBJ2-2,-,TRBV30,14,CAWRLAGTNGELFF,TGTGCCTGGAGACTAGCGGGAACCAACGGGGAGCTGTTTTTT
TRBD2,TRBJ2-7,-,TRBV4-1,16,CASSQDLGRERYEQYF,TGCGCCAGCAGCCAAGATTTGGGGCGGGAGCGGTACGAGCAGTACTTC
-,TRBJ2-7,-,TRBV6-5,12,CASSVAGYEQYF,TGTGCCAGCAGTGTCGCGGGATACGAGCAGTACTTC
-,TRBJ1-1,-,TRBV4-3,15,CASSQTPSVNTEAFF,TGCGCCAGCAGCCAAACCCCGAGTGTGAACACTGAAGCTTTCTTT
TRBD1,TRBJ2-7,-,TRBV7-2,16,CASSLGLGQPHYEQYF,TGTGCCAGCAGCTTAGGGTTGGGACAGCCACATTACGAGCAGTACTTC
-,TRBJ1-5,once,TRBV11-3,18,CAIIKDSLDRRHNQPQHF,TGTGCCATCATAAAGGACTCGCTAGACAGGCGACACAATCAGCCCCAGCATTTT
TRBD1,TRBJ1-1,-,TRBV6-6,13,CASSHQGDPEAFF,TGTGCCAGCAGTCACCAGGGGGATCCTGAAGCTTTCTTT
TRBD2,TRBJ2-3,-,TRBV30,19,CAWRGYGTSGGAGTDTQYF,TGTGCCTGGAGGGGATACGGGACTAGCGGGGGGGCCGGGACAGATACGCAGTATTTT
-,TRBJ1-1,-,TRBV6-5,13,CASSYSRVTEAFF,TGTGCCAGCAGTTACTCCAGGGTCACTGAAGCTTTCTTT
-,TRBJ2-4,-,TRBV7-2,12,CASSPTGNGQYF,TGTGCCAGCAGTCCGACAGGTAACGGTCAGTACTTC
TRBD1,TRBJ2-5,-,TRBV6-1,13,CASQDRGRETQYF,TGTGCCAGCCAGGACAGGGGGCGAGAGACCCAGTACTTC
-,TRBJ2-2,few,TRBV18,13,CASSYPGTGELFF,TGTGCCAGCTCATACCCGGGGACCGGGGAGCTGTTTTTT
TRBD1,TRBJ1-1,-,TRBV29-1,13,CSATGQGLWGVFF,TGCAGCGCCACGGGACAGGGGTTATGGGGAGTTTTCTTT
TRBD2,TRBJ2-3,-,TRBV7-9,14,CSSSLSSGRDTQYF,TGTTCCAGCAGCTTGTCTAGCGGGAGAGATACGCAGTATTTT
-,TRBJ2-3,-,TRBV5-1,16,CASRTGSSVARDTQYF,TGCGCCAGCCGAACTGGGTCCTCTGTAGCCCGGGATACGCAGTATTTT
-,TRBJ1-3,-,TRBV9,14,CASSEGNSGNTIYF,TGTGCCAGCAGCGAGGGGAACTCTGGAAACACCATATATTTT
TRBD2,TRBJ2-3,-,TRBV5-4,17,CASSLGLAGGGEDTQYF,TGTGCCAGCAGCTTGGGACTAGCGGGAGGTGGGGAAGATACGCAGTATTTT
-,TRBJ2-1,-,TRBV7-7,13,CASSPQGNNEQFF,TGTGCTAGCAGCCCCCAGGGCAACAATGAGCAGTTCTTC
-,TRBJ2-7,-,TRBV30,13,CAWGGGPPYEQYF,TGTGCCTGGGGGGGCGGTCCGCCCTACGAGCAGTACTTC
-,TRBJ1-4,once,TRBV11-3,13,CASSLEARGKLFF,TGTGCCAGCAGCCTCGAGGCCCGTGGAAAACTGTTTTTT
TRBD1,TRBJ2-7,-,TRBV6-1,12,CASTQQGLEQYF,TGTGCCAGCACGCAACAGGGGCTCGAGCAGTACTTC
-,TRBJ2-2,-,TRBV19,13,CASRGASTGELFF,TGTGCCTCCCGGGGGGCCTCCACCGGGGAGCTGTTTTTT
-,TRBJ2-2,-,TRBV19,14,CASKEKVNTGELFF,TGTGCCAGTAAGGAGAAAGTAAACACCGGGGAGCTGTTTTTT
-,TRBJ1-1,-,TRBV5-1,13,CASSLGLETEAFF,TGCGCCAGCAGCTTGGGTTTGGAGACTGAAGCTTTCTTT
TRBD1,TRBJ1-1,-,TRBV19,17,CASSPAGGPRLNTEAFF,TGTGCCAGTAGTCCGGCAGGGGGCCCGAGATTGAACACTGAAGCTTTCTTT
-,TRBJ1-2,-,TRBV30,13,CAWSTDRNYGYTF,TGTGCCTGGAGTACCGACAGGAACTATGGCTACACCTTC
-,TRBJ2-3,-,TRBV30,12,CAWSALAHTQYF,TGTGCCTGGAGTGCGTTAGCCCATACGCAGTATTTT
TRBD1,TRBJ2-7,-,TRBV9,15,CASSPAGTGNYEQYF,TGTGCCAGCAGCCCGGCTGGGACAGGTAACTACGAGCAGTACTTC
-,TRBJ2-3,-,TRBV10-3,16,CAISEIGESGTDTQYF,TGTGCCATCAGTGAGATCGGGGAGAGTGGCACAGATACGCAGTATTTT
-,TRBJ2-3,-,TRBV7-2,15,CASSLAGLTTDTQYF,TGTGCCAGCAGCTTGGCAGGCCTAACCACAGATACGCAGTATTTT
-,TRBJ2-7,-,TRBV9,12,CASSVDGNEQYF,TGTGCCAGCAGCGTAGACGGGAACGAGCAGTACTTC
TRBD1,TRBJ2-7,-,TRBV4-1,13,CASSQTGGYEQYF,TGCGCCAGCAGCCAAACAGGGGGCTACGAGCAGTACTTC
TRBD2,TRBJ2-1,few,TRBV11-2,16,CASSLPGLAAYNEQFF,TGTGCCAGCAGCTTACCGGGACTAGCGGCCTACAATGAGCAGTTCTTC
-,TRBJ2-3,-,TRBV7-3,13,CASSLIASDTQYF,TGTGCCAGCAGTTTGATAGCGAGTGATACGCAGTATTTT
-,TRBJ2-7,once,TRBV10-1,14,CASSESGMEAEQYF,TGCGCCAGCAGTGAGTCGGGGATGGAGGCCGAGCAGTACTTC
TRBD1,TRBJ2-3,-,TRBV4-2,16,CASSQDAGGKGDTQYF,TGTGCCAGCAGCCAAGATGCAGGGGGCAAGGGAGATACGCAGTATTTT
-,TRBJ1-4,-,TRBV7-8,16,CASSSTGIATNEKLFF,TGTGCCAGCAGCTCGACAGGCATCGCAACTAATGAAAAACTGTTTTTT
-,TRBJ2-1,-,TRBV11-2,15,CASSLDRGIYNEQFF,TGTGCCAGCAGCTTAGATCGGGGGATCTACAATGAGCAGTTCTTC
-,TRBJ1-5,-,TRBV19,17,CVSSMVGAQGLNQPQHF,TGTGTCAGTAGTATGGTGGGCGCTCAGGGATTGAATCAGCCCCAGCATTTT
-,TRBJ2-1,-,TRBV11-2,15,CASSLVGQGGNEQFF,TGTGCCAGCAGCTTAGTTGGTCAAGGGGGCAATGAGCAGTTCTTC
-,TRBJ1-1,-,TRBV9,15,CASSLTQGWSTEAFF,TGTGCCAGCAGCCTCACCCAGGGGTGGTCCACTGAAGCTTTCTTT
-,TRBJ1-1,few,TRBV12-5,13,CASALGQGAEAFF,TGTGCTAGTGCCCTGGGGCAGGGCGCTGAAGCTTTCTTT
-,TRBJ1-3,few,TRBV15,14,CATSGPGSGNTIYF,TGTGCCACCAGCGGCCCAGGGTCTGGAAACACCATATATTTT
-,TRBJ1-1,-,TRBV7-9,15,CASSSPQGDYTEAFF,TGTGCCAGCAGCTCTCCACAAGGAGACTACACTGAAGCTTTCTTT
-,TRBJ1-5,-,TRBV6-1,13,CASNSGHAQPQHF,TGTGCCAGCAACTCAGGGCACGCTCAGCCCCAGCATTTT
-,TRBJ1-2,few,TRBV11-2,14,CASSSRSANYGYTF,TGTGCCAGCAGCTCGCGGTCGGCTAACTATGGCTACACCTTC
-,TRBJ2-1,-,TRBV7-3,15,CASSPRGLMDNEQFF,TGTGCCAGCAGCCCTCGGGGACTCATGGACAATGAGCAGTTCTTC
TRBD2,TRBJ2-7,once,TRBV7-8,18,CASSSPSTTSGTTYEQYF,TGTGCCAGCAGCTCCCCCTCGACTACTAGCGGGACTACCTACGAGCAGTACTTC
TRBD1,TRBJ2-7,few,TRBV18,14,CASSPGQLSYEQYF,TGTGCCAGCTCACCGGGACAGCTCTCCTACGAGCAGTACTTC
-,TRBJ1-2,few,TRBV29-1,12,CSVEGSENGYTF,TGCAGCGTTGAAGGGAGCGAGAATGGCTACACCTTC